The 5 T cell receptor beta chains below all came from one sample that was sequenced in a study of blood T cell repertoires in COVID-19. Libraries were prepared by immunoSEQ multiplex PCR; TCRdb keeps only in-frame clonotypes and omits some of them. The data contain around 250,000 clones, around four fifths of them singletons. Sequencing was performed on peripheral blood. These receptors were collected from a man aged 35-49 years with active or convalescent COVID-19.

V usage is TRBV6-5 and J usage is TRBJ1-2, with 10 bases that match TRBD1. V shed 8 bases, J shed 8 bases, and the junction held 11 bases outside the gene matches. Per germline, CDR1 MNHEY and CDR2 SVGAGI. The CDR3 is made up of 14 amino acids. CDR3: CASSPGTGVKGYTF. The CDR3, as DNA: TGTGCCAGCTCCCCCGGGACAGGGGTGAAGGGCTACACCTTC.

V is TRBV3-1 (or the pseudogene TRBV3-2) and J is TRBJ1-6; TRBD1 matches 7 bases. The CDR3 has 13 residues. Per the germline V gene, CDR1 is LGHDT and CDR2 is YNNKEL (reference sequence). V shed 4 bases and J 8 bases; nucleotides not matched to a gene: 2. The DNA for the CDR3 is TGTGCCAGCAGCCCGGGACAGTATTCACCCCTCCACTTT. It codes for CASSPGQYSPLHF.

The V and J genes are TRBV29-1 and TRBJ2-4, with TRBD1 matching over 12 bases. V dropped 6 bases and J dropped 8; count of bases not matched to a gene: 5. The length of the CDR3 is 13 residues. Looked up from germline, CDR1 is SQVTM and CDR2 is ANQGSEA. Written as DNA, the CDR3 is TGCAGCGTCGGGACAGGGGGCAGGGACATTCAGTACTTC. Its translation is CSVGTGGRDIQYF.

CDR3 sequence (DNA): TGTGCCAGCAGTCTAGGACTAGCGGGAGATTATGAGCAGTTCTTC. It yields the protein CASSLGLAGDYEQFF. The rearrangement joins TRBV27 to TRBJ2-1; 13 nucleotides match TRBD2. Germline values: CDR1 MNHEY, CDR2 SMNVEV (reference sequence). V lost 5 bases, J lost 8 bases, and 6 bases stayed unmatched. The CDR3 totals 15 residues.

The V call is TRBV7-2, the J call TRBJ2-1; perhaps TRBD2 as D (5 bases). The CDR3 is 15 residues long. V was shortened by 2 bases and J by 6 bases, with 14 bases between the two germline ends. Germline CDR1 and CDR2: SGHTA and FQGNSA. DNA of the CDR3: TGTGCCAGCAGCTTATCTGGACTGACATCCAATGAGCAGTTCTTC. It encodes CASSLSGLTSNEQFF.